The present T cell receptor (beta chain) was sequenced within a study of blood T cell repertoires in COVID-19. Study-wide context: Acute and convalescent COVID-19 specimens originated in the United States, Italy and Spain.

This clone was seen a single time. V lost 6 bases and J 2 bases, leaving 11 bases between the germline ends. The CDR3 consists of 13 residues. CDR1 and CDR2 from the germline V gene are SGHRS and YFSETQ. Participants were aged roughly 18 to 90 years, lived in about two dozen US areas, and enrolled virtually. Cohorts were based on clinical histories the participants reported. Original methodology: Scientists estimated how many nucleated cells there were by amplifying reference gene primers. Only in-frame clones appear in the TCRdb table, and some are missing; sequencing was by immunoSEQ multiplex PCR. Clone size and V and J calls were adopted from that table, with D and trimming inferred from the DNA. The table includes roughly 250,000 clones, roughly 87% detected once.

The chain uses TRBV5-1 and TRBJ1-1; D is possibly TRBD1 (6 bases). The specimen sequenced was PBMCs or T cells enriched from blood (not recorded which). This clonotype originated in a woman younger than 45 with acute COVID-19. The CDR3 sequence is CASTYRENTEAFF. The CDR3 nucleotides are TGCGCCAGCACTTACAGGGAAAACACTGAAGCTTTCTTT.